This TCR beta chain comes out of a study of CD8 T cells in ankylosing spondylitis (dated by TCRdb to 2017 to 2019). For the study in its entirety: The study set out to find disease-linked TCR variants by profiling T cell receptor beta repertoires in ankylosing spondylitis patients and healthy donors. The full study cohort comprised some 27 ankylosing spondylitis patients and over a hundred healthy donors. Peripheral blood was sampled, and synovial fluid was additionally collected from ankylosing spondylitis patients. What the work shows at the level of the full study, not this receptor alone: A TCR beta motif of fewer than 10 highly homologous amino acid variants appeared characteristic of blood from ankylosing spondylitis patients. The disease-linked clones showed a CD8+ phenotype and occurred at relatively low frequencies in peripheral blood. The disease-linked clones were reported as significantly enriched in matched synovial fluid samples from ankylosing spondylitis patients. Some TCR beta motif variants had previously been reported in synovial fluid and blood of reactive arthritis patients, which suggested common disease-initiation mechanisms.

The sequencer was an Illumina HiSeq 2500. Quantitative 5'-RACE with molecular barcodes was used to prepare TCR beta libraries. The study's own analysis went as follows. Disease-linked TCR variants were identified with a new computational method built on a probabilistic model of VDJ rearrangement. TCRdb reworked the public reads: Q25 trimming with fastp, MiXCR clone assembly, productive beta chains retained. When rows share a CDR3 protein, they turn into one entry using the most common DNA and genes. The V and J calls were determined by TCRdb, not by the authors. The sample profile shows about 130,000 distinct CDR3 sequences; approximately 7.4% of them were found once. The ten largest clonotypes hold 12% of the sample. At least ten counts were recorded for this clonotype. This receptor's antigen is unknown. No qualities accompany the bases; no much larger clone lies one base away. This clonotype was sampled from a female donor with ankylosing spondylitis or in good health (not recorded which). The source material was blood, either unsorted or a sorted T cell fraction (not recorded which).

This receptor carries the CDR3 CASSINEGGRQPQHF. The nucleotide sequence is given as TGTGCCAGTAGTATTAATGAGGGAGGACGTCAGCCCCAGCATTTT. Recombination connected TRBV19 to TRBJ1-5; no D gene call is confident. V is shortened by 3 bases, J by 6 bases, and the region joining them spans 15 bases. Via the germline V gene (reference sequence), CDR1 is LNHDA and CDR2 SQIVND. Inclusive of the bounding cysteine and phenylalanine, the CDR3 is 15 residues long. Just the 45-base CDR3 DNA is kept, in frame starting at base 1.